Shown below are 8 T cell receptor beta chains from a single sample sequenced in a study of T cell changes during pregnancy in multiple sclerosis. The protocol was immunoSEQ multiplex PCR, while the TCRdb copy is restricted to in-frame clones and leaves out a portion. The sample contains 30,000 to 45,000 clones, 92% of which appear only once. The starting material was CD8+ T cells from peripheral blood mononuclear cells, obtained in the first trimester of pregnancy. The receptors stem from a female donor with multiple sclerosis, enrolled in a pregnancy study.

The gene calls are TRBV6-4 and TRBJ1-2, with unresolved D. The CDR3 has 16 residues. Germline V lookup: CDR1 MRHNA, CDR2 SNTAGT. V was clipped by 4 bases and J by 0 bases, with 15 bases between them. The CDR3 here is CASSVTRYRSNYGYTF. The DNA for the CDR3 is TGTGCCAGCAGTGTAACAAGGTACAGATCTAACTATGGCTACACCTTC.

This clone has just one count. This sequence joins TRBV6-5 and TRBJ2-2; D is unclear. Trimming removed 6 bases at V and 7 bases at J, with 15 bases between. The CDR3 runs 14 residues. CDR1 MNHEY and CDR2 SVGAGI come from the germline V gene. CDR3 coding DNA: TGTGCCAGCAGCCCCCCTTGGGCGATCGGGGAGCTGTTTTTT. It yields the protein CASSPPWAIGELFF.

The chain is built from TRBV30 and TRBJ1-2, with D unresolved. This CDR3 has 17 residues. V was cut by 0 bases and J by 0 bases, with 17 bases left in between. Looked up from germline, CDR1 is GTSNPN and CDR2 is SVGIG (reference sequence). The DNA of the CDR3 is TGTGCCTGGAGTGTAATTACTAGGGCCGAAACTAACTATGGCTACACCTTC. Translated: CAWSVITRAETNYGYTF.

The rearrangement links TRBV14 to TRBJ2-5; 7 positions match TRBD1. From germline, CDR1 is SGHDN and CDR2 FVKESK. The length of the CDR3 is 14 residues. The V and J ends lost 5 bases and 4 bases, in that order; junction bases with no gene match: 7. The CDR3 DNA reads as TGTGCCAGCAGCTCCCGGACAGGTCGAGAGACCCAGTACTTC. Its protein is CASSSRTGRETQYF.

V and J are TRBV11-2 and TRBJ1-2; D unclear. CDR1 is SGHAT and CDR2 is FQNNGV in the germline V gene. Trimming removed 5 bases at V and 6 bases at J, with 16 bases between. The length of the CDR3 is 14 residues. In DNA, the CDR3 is TGTGCCAGCAGCCGTTCTTGGTTGGCGGATGGCTACACCTTC. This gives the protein CASSRSWLADGYTF.

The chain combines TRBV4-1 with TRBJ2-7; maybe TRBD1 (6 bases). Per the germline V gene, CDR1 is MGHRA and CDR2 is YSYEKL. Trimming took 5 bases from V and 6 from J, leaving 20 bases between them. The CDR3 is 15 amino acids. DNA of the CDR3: TGCGCCAGCAGCGGCCTTTGGGACAAGGACCCCGAGCAGTACTTC. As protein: CASSGLWDKDPEQYF.

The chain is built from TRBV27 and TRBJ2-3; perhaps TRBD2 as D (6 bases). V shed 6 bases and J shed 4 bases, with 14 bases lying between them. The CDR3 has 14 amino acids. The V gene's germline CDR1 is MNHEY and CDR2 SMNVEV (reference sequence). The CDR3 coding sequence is TGTGCCAGCAGCTTGGTGTGGGGGGCAGATACGCAGTATTTT. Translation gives CASSLVWGADTQYF.

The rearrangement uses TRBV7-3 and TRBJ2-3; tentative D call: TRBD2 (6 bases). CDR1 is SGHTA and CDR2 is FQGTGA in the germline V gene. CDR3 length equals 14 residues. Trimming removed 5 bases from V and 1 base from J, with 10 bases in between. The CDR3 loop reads CASSRLGGTDTQYF. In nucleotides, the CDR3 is TGTGCCAGCAGCCGACTAGGGGGCACAGATACGCAGTATTTT.